The TCR beta chain described here comes from a study of cytomegalovirus exposure and HLA in healthy donors. The PCR was carried out with 60 Vbeta primers and 13 Jbeta primers. Profiled with immunoSEQ multiplex PCR; TCRdb holds only in-frame clones, not every one. The table records around 130,000 clones, roughly 77% of them present only once. The CDR3 has 13 amino acids. Germline values: CDR1 SGHTA, CDR2 FQGTGA. Between the trimmed V and J ends, which lost 3 bases and 5 bases, there was a span of 7 bases. Whole-study findings and limits: TCR beta V- and J-gene trimming, according to a later analysis, was linked to a missense DCLRE1C variant. Investigators reported 164 TCR beta chains as tied to cytomegalovirus.

A note on this clone: The antigen is not known.

The chain couples TRBV7-3 to TRBJ2-2; D call uncertain. This TCR was recovered from a woman in her forties in good health and CMV-seropositive. Source material: PBMCs. The chain's CDR3 is CASSFSRTGELFF. The CDR3 DNA follows: TGTGCCAGCAGCTTCTCGAGGACCGGGGAGCTGTTTTTT.